This is a list of T cell receptor beta chains from one sample in a study of shared clonotypes between healthy human individuals. The repertoire was sequenced with immunoSEQ multiplex PCR; TCRdb's copy has only in-frame clones and lacks some. The data show over 1.4 million clones, around 97% seen once. Source material: naive CD4+ T cells sorted from blood. The source of these receptors is a man aged 25-45 years in good health. The CDR3 runs from the conserved cysteine through the conserved F or W. Each record gives: clone size, J gene, V gene, D gene, CDR3 DNA, CDR3 protein. The D gene is left open where the match is weak. For some rows the clone size is stated as once, few or many, or as a class when expanded; others skip it.

clone size: .; J gene: TRBJ2-3; V gene: TRBV7-3; D gene: .; CDR3 DNA: TGTGCCAGCAGCGAATACGGGAGCACAGATACGCAGTATTTT; CDR3 protein: CASSEYGSTDTQYF
clone size: .; J gene: TRBJ2-7; V gene: TRBV5-1; D gene: .; CDR3 DNA: TGCGCCAGCAGCTCCTACCCCGACCGAGCTCCCTACGAGCAGTACTTC; CDR3 protein: CASSSYPDRAPYEQYF
clone size: .; J gene: TRBJ2-1; V gene: TRBV27; D gene: .; CDR3 DNA: TGTGCCAGCAGTTTCGTGGGCCCTCCTGCAGGCAATGAGCAGTTCTTC; CDR3 protein: CASSFVGPPAGNEQFF
clone size: .; J gene: TRBJ2-7; V gene: TRBV2; D gene: .; CDR3 DNA: TGTGCCAGCATGGACGTCCGCTCCTACGAGCAGTACTTC; CDR3 protein: CASMDVRSYEQYF
clone size: once; J gene: TRBJ2-1; V gene: TRBV11-2; D gene: TRBD2; CDR3 DNA: TGTGCCAGCAGCTTAGGTCCCTCCGCGGGAGGGCCGAGAAATGAGCAGTTCTTC; CDR3 protein: CASSLGPSAGGPRNEQFF
clone size: .; J gene: TRBJ2-2; V gene: TRBV5-1; D gene: TRBD1; CDR3 DNA: TGCGCCAGCAGCCGGACAGGATCGAACACCGGGGAGCTGTTTTTT; CDR3 protein: CASSRTGSNTGELFF
clone size: .; J gene: TRBJ2-7; V gene: TRBV7-3; D gene: .; CDR3 DNA: TGTGCCAGCAGCTTAATGTCGGGAGCCGAGCAGTACTTC; CDR3 protein: CASSLMSGAEQYF
clone size: once; J gene: TRBJ2-2; V gene: TRBV5-4; D gene: TRBD1; CDR3 DNA: TGTGCCAGCAGCTTACGACAGGGGGCGCCTCAAGGGGAGCTGTTTTTT; CDR3 protein: CASSLRQGAPQGELFF
clone size: .; J gene: TRBJ2-1; V gene: TRBV7-8; D gene: .; CDR3 DNA: TGTGCCAGCAGCTTAGATGGCGGCTTCGGATACAATGAGCAGTTCTTC; CDR3 protein: CASSLDGGFGYNEQFF
clone size: .; J gene: TRBJ2-1; V gene: TRBV7-5; D gene: .; CDR3 DNA: TGTGTCAGAAGCACGGACAGGGCTCCCCACCAGTTCTTC; CDR3 protein: CVRSTDRAPHQFF
clone size: .; J gene: TRBJ2-3; V gene: TRBV5-4; D gene: TRBD2; CDR3 DNA: TGTGCCAGCAGCCCTACTAGCGGGAGGGCAGCCACAGATACGCAGTATTTT; CDR3 protein: CASSPTSGRAATDTQYF
clone size: .; J gene: TRBJ1-2; V gene: TRBV5-1; D gene: .; CDR3 DNA: TGCGCCAGCAGCGTGACGGGGGCGGACTATGGCTACACCTTC; CDR3 protein: CASSVTGADYGYTF
clone size: .; J gene: TRBJ1-2; V gene: TRBV11-2; D gene: .; CDR3 DNA: TGTGCCAGTGGACTCCTGGGTTATGGCTACACCTTC; CDR3 protein: CASGLLGYGYTF
clone size: .; J gene: TRBJ2-7; V gene: TRBV11-2; D gene: .; CDR3 DNA: TGTGCCAGCAGCCCCCGAATAGCAACCACCGGCGACGAGCAGTACTTC; CDR3 protein: CASSPRIATTGDEQYF
clone size: .; J gene: TRBJ2-1; V gene: TRBV19; D gene: .; CDR3 DNA: TGTGCCAGTAGACCGGGTTCGGTCGGGAACCCTACCTACAATGAGCAGTTCTTC; CDR3 protein: CASRPGSVGNPTYNEQFF
clone size: once; J gene: TRBJ1-1; V gene: TRBV10-1; D gene: .; CDR3 DNA: TGCGCCAGCAGTCCCGGGTCTACGAACACTGAAGCTTTCTTT; CDR3 protein: CASSPGSTNTEAFF
clone size: .; J gene: TRBJ1-4; V gene: TRBV28; D gene: .; CDR3 DNA: TGTGCCAGCAGTCCACAGGGTGGGGCAGGAGGAGGTGAAAAACTGTTTTTT; CDR3 protein: CASSPQGGAGGGEKLFF
clone size: .; J gene: TRBJ1-1; V gene: TRBV6-5; D gene: .; CDR3 DNA: TGTGCCAGCAGTTATCAGGGAAAGAACACTGAAGCTTTCTTT; CDR3 protein: CASSYQGKNTEAFF
clone size: .; J gene: TRBJ2-1; V gene: TRBV30; D gene: .; CDR3 DNA: TGTGCCTGGAATATCCAACAGGGTAGGGGCAATGAGCAGTTCTTC; CDR3 protein: CAWNIQQGRGNEQFF
clone size: .; J gene: TRBJ2-6; V gene: TRBV27; D gene: TRBD1; CDR3 DNA: TGTGCCAGCAGTCCACGGTGGACAGGGGGTTTGGCTTTTTCCTCTTCTGGGGCCAACGTCCTGACTTTC; CDR3 protein: CASSPRWTGGLAFSSSGANVLTF
clone size: .; J gene: TRBJ2-5; V gene: TRBV2; D gene: .; CDR3 DNA: TGTGCCAGCAGTGCGGGCAGGGTTCAAGAGACCCAGTACTTC; CDR3 protein: CASSAGRVQETQYF
clone size: .; J gene: TRBJ1-1; V gene: TRBV11-2; D gene: .; CDR3 DNA: TGTGCCAGCAGCTTCATGGCAGGCACTGAAGCTTTCTTT; CDR3 protein: CASSFMAGTEAFF
clone size: .; J gene: TRBJ1-2; V gene: TRBV7-2; D gene: TRBD1; CDR3 DNA: TGTGCCAGCTCGGACAGGGGGAGATATGGCTACACCTTC; CDR3 protein: CASSDRGRYGYTF
clone size: .; J gene: TRBJ2-1; V gene: TRBV11-3; D gene: TRBD2; CDR3 DNA: TGTGCCAGCAGCTTACTAGCGGAAGCCTCCTACAATGAGCAGTTCTTC; CDR3 protein: CASSLLAEASYNEQFF
clone size: once; J gene: TRBJ2-1; V gene: TRBV29-1; D gene: TRBD2; CDR3 DNA: TGCAGCGTTGGGACTAGCGGGTACAATGAGCAGTTCTTC; CDR3 protein: CSVGTSGYNEQFF
clone size: once; J gene: TRBJ2-5; V gene: TRBV11-2; D gene: .; CDR3 DNA: TGTGCCAGCAGCTTAGAGATGGAGACCCAGTACTTC; CDR3 protein: CASSLEMETQYF
clone size: .; J gene: TRBJ2-1; V gene: TRBV9; D gene: .; CDR3 DNA: TGTGCCAGCAGCGTAGATGGGGATTCCTACAATGAGCAGTTCTTC; CDR3 protein: CASSVDGDSYNEQFF
clone size: .; J gene: TRBJ1-2; V gene: TRBV28; D gene: TRBD1; CDR3 DNA: TGTGCCAGCAGTTTAGGACAGGGGTACGGCTACACCTTC; CDR3 protein: CASSLGQGYGYTF
clone size: .; J gene: TRBJ2-2; V gene: TRBV2; D gene: .; CDR3 DNA: TGTGCCAGCAGAGTGGTGACCGGGGAGCTGTTTTTT; CDR3 protein: CASRVVTGELFF